What follows describes a single TCR beta chain. This sample is part of a study of blood T cell repertoires in COVID-19. About the research overall: Collection of acute and convalescent COVID-19 samples took place in the United States, Italy and Spain. PBMCs, B-cell-depleted T cells, or T cells provided the cDNA or gDNA that made up the material.

This CDR3 has 18 amino acids. CDR1 and CDR2 from the germline V gene are GTSNPN and SVGIG (reference sequence). V shed 5 bases and J 0 bases; nucleotides not matched to a gene: 9. Per the authors' pipeline: Reference gene primers were amplified, and this amplification served to estimate nucleated cell counts. Using immunoSEQ multiplex PCR, the repertoire was profiled, and TCRdb retains in-frame clones only, with some absent. From that table come the V and J calls and clone size; the DNA was used to work out D and trimming. The sample lists under 300,000 clones, more than 75% occurring once. V and J are TRBV30 and TRBJ2-6, with 11 positions matching TRBD2. The TCR comes from a woman aged 40 to 55 who had recovered from COVID-19. The sample consisted of peripheral blood. The CDR3 DNA follows: TGTGCCTGGTCCGGTAGCGGGAGGGCTAGCTCTGGGGCCAACGTCCTGACTTTC. Translation: CAWSGSGRASSGANVLTF.